The clone carrying this TCR beta chain was seen only once. The CDR3 runs 14 residues. Trimming removed 6 bases at V and 7 bases at J, with 16 bases between. The V gene's germline CDR1 is SGHNT and CDR2 YYREEE (reference sequence). This entry belongs to a study of blood T cell repertoires in COVID-19. Clones were sequenced by immunoSEQ multiplex PCR, and TCRdb holds only the in-frame ones, with some missing. The sample records about 180,000 clones, roughly 85% being singletons. This TCR derives from a man aged 55-75 years with acute or convalescent COVID-19. The source material was peripheral blood. This chain uses TRBV5-4 with TRBJ1-4; tentative D call: TRBD1 (5 bases). In DNA, the CDR3 is TGTGCCAGCACCGTATGGGGTAGGGGTGAAAAACTGTTTTTT. Residues: CASTVWGRGEKLFF.